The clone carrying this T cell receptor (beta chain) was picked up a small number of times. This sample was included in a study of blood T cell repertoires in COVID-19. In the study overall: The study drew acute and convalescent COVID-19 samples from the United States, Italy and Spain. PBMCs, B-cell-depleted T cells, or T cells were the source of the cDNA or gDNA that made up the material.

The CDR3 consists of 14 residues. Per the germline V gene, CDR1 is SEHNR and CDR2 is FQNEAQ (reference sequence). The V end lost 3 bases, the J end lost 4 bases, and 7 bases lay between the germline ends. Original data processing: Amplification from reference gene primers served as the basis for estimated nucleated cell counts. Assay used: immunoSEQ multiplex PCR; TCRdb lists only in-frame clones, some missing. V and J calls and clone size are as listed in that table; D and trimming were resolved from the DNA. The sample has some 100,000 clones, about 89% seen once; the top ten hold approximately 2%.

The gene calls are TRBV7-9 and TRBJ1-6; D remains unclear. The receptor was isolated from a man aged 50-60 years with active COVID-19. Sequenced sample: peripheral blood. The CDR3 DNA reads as TGTGCCAGCAGCTTGACACCTTATAATTCACCCCTCCACTTT. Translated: CASSLTPYNSPLHF.